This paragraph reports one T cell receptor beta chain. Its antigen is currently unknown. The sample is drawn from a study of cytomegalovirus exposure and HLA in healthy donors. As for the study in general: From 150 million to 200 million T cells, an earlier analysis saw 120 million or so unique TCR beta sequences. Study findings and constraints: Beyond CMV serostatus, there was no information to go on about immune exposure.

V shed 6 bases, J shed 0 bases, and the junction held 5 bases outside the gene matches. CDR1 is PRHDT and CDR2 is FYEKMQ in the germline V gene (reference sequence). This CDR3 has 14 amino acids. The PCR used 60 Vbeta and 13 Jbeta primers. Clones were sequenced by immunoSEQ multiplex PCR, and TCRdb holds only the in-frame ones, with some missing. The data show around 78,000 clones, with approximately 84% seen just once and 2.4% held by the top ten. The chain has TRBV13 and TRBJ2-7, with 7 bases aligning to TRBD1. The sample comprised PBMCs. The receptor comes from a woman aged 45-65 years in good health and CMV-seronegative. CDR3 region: CASSSTGRSYEQYF. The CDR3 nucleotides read TGTGCCAGCAGTTCGACAGGGCGCTCCTACGAGCAGTACTTC.